The rows below give T cell receptor beta chains drawn from one sample of a study of blood T cell repertoires in COVID-19. Sequenced by immunoSEQ multiplex PCR; TCRdb stores in-frame clones only, minus some. Of 200,000 to 250,000 clones in the sample, over 80% were seen once. Sequenced: peripheral blood. The receptors stem from a man aged 25-45 years who had recovered from COVID-19. The CDR3 runs from the conserved cysteine through the conserved F or W. The order of the fields is clone size, D gene, V gene, J gene, CDR3 protein, CDR3 DNA. The D gene is left open where the match is weak. The listing skips clone size in some rows; elsewhere it reads once, few, many or a size class.

NA	NA	TRBV6-5	TRBJ1-1	CASNLGGTNTEAFF	TGTGCCAGCAATCTCGGGGGGACGAACACTGAAGCTTTCTTT
NA	NA	TRBV6-5	TRBJ1-5	CASRRTSNQPQHF	TGTGCCAGCAGACGGACAAGCAATCAGCCCCAGCATTTT
NA	TRBD1	TRBV19	TRBJ1-2	CASSIPGQKYGYTF	TGTGCCAGTAGTATCCCGGGACAGAAGTATGGCTACACCTTC
once	TRBD1	TRBV5-1	TRBJ1-6	CASSSSRGEPLHF	TGCGCCAGCAGCTCCTCCAGGGGGGAGCCCCTCCACTTT
NA	TRBD1	TRBV24-1	TRBJ1-4	CATSDFFAAGGQRNEKLFF	TGTGCCACCAGTGATTTCTTTGCGGCGGGGGGACAGCGTAATGAAAAACTGTTTTTT
once	NA	TRBV27	TRBJ1-4	CASSRGAVGEKLFF	TGTGCCAGCAGCCGGGGGGCAGTAGGTGAAAAACTGTTTTTT
NA	TRBD2	TRBV4-2	TRBJ2-1	CASSQDMQGLTQFF	TGTGCCAGCAGCCAAGATATGCAGGGACTAACGCAGTTCTTC
NA	TRBD1	TRBV19	TRBJ1-1	CASSIQGVSAEAFF	TGTGCCAGTAGTATACAGGGGGTGTCGGCTGAAGCTTTCTTT
NA	NA	TRBV2	TRBJ1-5	CASLPNRENQPQHF	TGTGCCAGCCTGCCGAACAGGGAAAATCAGCCCCAGCATTTT
NA	NA	TRBV6-4	TRBJ1-1	CASSPSAGENTEAFF	TGTGCCAGCAGCCCCTCCGCGGGGGAGAACACTGAAGCTTTCTTT
few	TRBD2	TRBV2	TRBJ2-3	CASPGTSGGADTDTQYF	TGTGCCAGCCCCGGGACTAGCGGGGGGGCGGACACAGATACGCAGTATTTT
few	TRBD1	TRBV25-1	TRBJ2-1	CASSVGQGSGEQFF	TGTGCCAGCAGTGTGGGACAGGGGTCGGGGGAGCAGTTCTTC
NA	NA	TRBV1	TRBJ2-3	CTSSQDGLAGGPSTDTQYF	TGCACCAGCAGCCAGGACGGACTAGCGGGGGGACCGAGCACAGATACGCAGTATTTT
NA	TRBD1	TRBV11-2	TRBJ2-5	CASSPGQGEGTQYF	TGTGCCAGCAGCCCTGGACAGGGCGAGGGGACCCAGTACTTC
NA	TRBD2	TRBV19	TRBJ2-2	CASSMGGRTGELFF	TGTGCCAGTAGTATGGGGGGGAGAACCGGGGAGCTGTTTTTT
NA	NA	TRBV2	TRBJ1-1	CASSSAGLRNTEAFF	TGTGCCAGCAGTTCGGCGGGCCTCAGAAACACTGAAGCTTTCTTT
NA	NA	TRBV19	TRBJ2-4	CASSKDPTKNIQYF	TGTGCCAGTAGTAAAGACCCCACCAAAAACATTCAGTACTTC
NA	NA	TRBV12-5	TRBJ2-1	CASGLVLIGGAHNEQFF	TGTGCTAGTGGTTTGGTACTGATCGGGGGTGCTCACAATGAGCAGTTCTTC
NA	TRBD1	TRBV2	TRBJ1-4	CASRSDRGNEKLFF	TGTGCCAGCCGGTCGGACAGGGGGAATGAAAAACTGTTTTTT
NA	TRBD2	TRBV6-1	TRBJ2-3	CASSGRGLVGTDTQYF	TGTGCCAGCAGTGGACGGGGACTAGTTGGGACAGATACGCAGTATTTT
NA	TRBD2	TRBV2	TRBJ2-7	CASSEGSGGYEQYF	TGTGCCAGCAGTGAAGGTAGCGGGGGTTACGAGCAGTACTTC
NA	NA	TRBV20-1	TRBJ1-1	CSSYMNTEAFF	TGCAGTTCTTACATGAACACTGAAGCTTTCTTT
once	TRBD1	TRBV19	TRBJ2-5	CASKDRVGQETQYF	TGTGCCAGTAAGGACAGGGTTGGGCAAGAGACCCAGTACTTC
once	TRBD2	TRBV20-1	TRBJ2-1	CSASTGGGEQFF	TGCAGTGCTAGTACGGGGGGAGGTGAGCAGTTCTTC
NA	TRBD1	TRBV10-3	TRBJ2-3	CAITRTGEVTDTQYF	TGTGCCATCACACGGACAGGGGAGGTCACAGATACGCAGTATTTT
NA	NA	TRBV5-6	TRBJ1-4	CASSQTTGYGEKLFF	TGTGCCAGCAGCCAAACAACAGGGTATGGTGAAAAACTGTTTTTT
NA	NA	TRBV4-1	TRBJ1-2	CASSQEDRANYGYTF	TGCGCCAGCAGCCAGGAAGACAGAGCTAACTATGGCTACACCTTC
NA	NA	TRBV5-6	TRBJ1-2	CASSAPLGGTDNYGYTF	TGTGCCAGCAGCGCACCCTTGGGGGGGACCGATAACTATGGCTACACCTTC
NA	NA	TRBV28	TRBJ1-2	CASSLFPRGAGVNYGYTF	TGTGCCAGCAGTTTATTTCCACGAGGGGCAGGGGTGAACTATGGCTACACCTTC
once	NA	TRBV28	TRBJ1-1	CASSWEVGYTEAFF	TGTGCCAGCAGCTGGGAGGTGGGTTACACTGAAGCTTTCTTT
NA	NA	TRBV10-2	TRBJ1-5	CATKGHGNQPQHF	TGCGCCACGAAGGGACACGGCAATCAGCCCCAGCATTTT